One and the same sample provided the 25 T cell receptor beta chains below, sequenced in a study of OX40 agonist ivuxolimab in advanced cancers. Sequencing was performed with immunoSEQ multiplex PCR; in TCRdb, only in-frame clones are kept and a portion is missing. The sample carries tens of thousands of clones, 70% to 90% recorded once. The sequencing here drew on CD4+ or CD8+ T cells sorted from blood, taken in a trial of the OX40 agonist ivuxolimab. The receptor set was obtained from an adult with an advanced solid tumor such as melanoma, head and neck, liver or kidney cancer.

The chain is built from TRBV18 and TRBJ2-7, with 13 bases identical to TRBD2. Germline V lookup: CDR1 KGHSH, CDR2 LQKENI. V lost 2 bases and J lost 6; bases outside the gene matches: 4. The length of the CDR3 is 15 residues. The CDR3 protein is CASSPTSGRAGEQYF. CDR3 bases: TGTGCCAGCTCACCAACTAGCGGGAGGGCCGGCGAGCAGTACTTC.

The chain carries TRBV29-1 and TRBJ1-4; D gene ambiguous. V lost 7 bases to trimming and J lost 4 bases, with 13 bases between them. Germline values: CDR1 SQVTM, CDR2 ANQGSEA. The CDR3 totals 13 residues. The DNA for the CDR3 is TGCAGCGGCCAATCCAGAGTTAATGAAAAACTGTTTTTT. Its translation is CSGQSRVNEKLFF.

The chain carries TRBV7-7 and TRBJ1-3; D unresolved. V dropped 4 bases and J dropped 4 bases, with 8 bases sitting between them. This CDR3 is built from 13 residues. Germline CDR1 and CDR2: SSHAT and FNYEAQ (reference sequence). The CDR3 loop is CASSSGLGNTIYF. The CDR3, as DNA: TGTGCCAGCAGCTCCGGCCTGGGAAACACCATATATTTT.

V gene TRBV10-1 combines with J gene TRBJ2-3; 8 positions match TRBD1. Germline V gives CDR1 WNHNN, CDR2 SYGVQD (reference sequence). Trimming at V came to 5 bases and at J to 4 bases, leaving 5 bases not matched to a gene. The CDR3 length is 14 residues. Here the CDR3 DNA reads TGCGCCAGCAGTAAGGGACAGGTGGCAGATACGCAGTATTTT. This encodes CASSKGQVADTQYF.

This clone was found a few times. The rearrangement links TRBV28 to TRBJ2-1; 15 bases agree with TRBD2. Germline lookup yields CDR1 MDHEN and CDR2 SYDVKM. Trimming cost V 2 bases and J 8 bases; bases outside gene matches: 7. The CDR3 length is 17 residues. The CDR3 loop is CASSLGLAGGPGDEQFF. The CDR3 DNA is TGTGCCAGCAGTTTAGGACTAGCGGGAGGGCCAGGGGATGAGCAGTTCTTC.

This chain uses TRBV4-2 with TRBJ2-3; D gene uncertain. This CDR3 comprises 16 residues. V lost 1 base, J lost 2 bases, and 13 bases lay in between. The V gene's germline CDR1 is LGHNA and CDR2 YNFKEQ. The CDR3 nucleotides are TGTGCCAGCAGCCAAGGCCATAGCAGCCCCACAGATACGCAGTATTTT. The encoded protein is CASSQGHSSPTDTQYF.

The rearrangement joins TRBV30 to TRBJ1-2; D not resolved. The CDR3 contains 13 residues. Germline lookup yields CDR1 GTSNPN and CDR2 SVGIG (reference sequence). Trimming took off 0 bases at V and 7 bases at J, with 12 bases between the two ends. CDR3 protein: CAWSVLGAGGYTF. DNA for the CDR3: TGTGCCTGGAGTGTACTTGGAGCAGGTGGCTACACCTTC.

The chain couples TRBV19 to TRBJ2-7; 11 bases match TRBD2. Trimming at V came to 7 bases and at J to 1 base, leaving 6 bases not matched to a gene. CDR1 is LNHDA and CDR2 is SQIVND in the germline V gene (reference sequence). This CDR3 is built from 15 residues. In DNA, the CDR3 is TGTGCCAGTACCCTGACTAGCGGGGAATCCTACGAGCAGTACTTC. This translates into CASTLTSGESYEQYF. Full variable domain (rest looked up from reference TRBV19 and TRBJ2-7): DGGITQSPKYLFRKEGQNVTLSCEQNLNHDAMYWYRQDPGQGLRLIYYSQIVNDFQKGDIAEGYSVSREKKESFPLTVTSAQKNPTAFYLCASTLTSGESYEQYFGPGTRLTVT.

The CDR3 loop reads CASSISQSSYNEQFF. The CDR3 DNA follows: TGTGCCAGTAGTATCTCCCAGAGCTCCTACAATGAGCAGTTCTTC. The gene calls are TRBV19 and TRBJ2-1; D gene ambiguous. V lost 3 bases and J 0 bases, leaving 9 bases between the germline ends. This CDR3 has 15 residues. Germline V CDR1 and CDR2: LNHDA, SQIVND (reference sequence). The whole variable domain, filled in from reference TRBV19 and TRBJ2-1, reads DGGITQSPKYLFRKEGQNVTLSCEQNLNHDAMYWYRQDPGQGLRLIYYSQIVNDFQKGDIAEGYSVSREKKESFPLTVTSAQKNPTAFYLCASSISQSSYNEQFFGPGTRLTVL.

The chain combines TRBV5-4 with TRBJ1-3; TRBD1 matches 7 bases. Germline CDR1 is SGHNT and CDR2 is YYREEE (reference sequence). The trim removed 2 bases at V and 4 bases at J, leaving 3 bases unmatched. The CDR3 covers 14 residues. CDR3 DNA sequence: TGTGCCAGCAGCTTAACAGGGGTCGGAAACACCATATATTTT. Translating it yields CASSLTGVGNTIYF.

This rearrangement joins TRBV28 to TRBJ2-5; TRBD2 agrees at 10 bases. This CDR3 has 13 residues. Germline CDR1 and CDR2: MDHEN and SYDVKM. J lost 5 bases, V lost 6 bases, and 3 bases had no gene match. This chain's CDR3 is CASRAGGAETQYF. CDR3 DNA: TGTGCCAGCAGAGCGGGAGGGGCGGAGACCCAGTACTTC.

This rearrangement joins TRBV4-3 to TRBJ1-3, with D unclear. The germline CDR1 and CDR2 sequences are LGHNA and YSLEER. The V and J ends lost 0 bases and 0 bases respectively, with 12 bases between them. CDR3 length equals 17 residues. CDR3 sequence reads: CASSQDMKGSSGNTIYF. The CDR3 bases are TGCGCCAGCAGCCAAGATATGAAGGGCAGCTCTGGAAACACCATATATTTT.

The rearrangement uses TRBV10-3 and TRBJ2-6; 7 positions match TRBD1. CDR1 is ENHRY and CDR2 is SYGVKD in the germline V gene. Trimming cost V 6 bases and J 0 bases; bases outside gene matches: 11. The CDR3 runs to 18 residues. CDR3 bases: TGTGCCATCAGACCCCGGGACAGCAGGATCTCTGGGGCCAACGTCCTGACTTTC. Amino acid sequence: CAIRPRDSRISGANVLTF.

The chain joins TRBV11-2 to TRBJ2-3, with a possible D match to TRBD2 (6 bases). CDR3 length: 15 amino acids. Trimming took off 8 bases at V and 0 bases at J, with 15 bases between the two ends. Germline CDR1 reads SGHAT; CDR2 reads FQNNGV. The chain's CDR3 is CASARRAGSTDTQYF. The CDR3 bases are TGTGCCAGCGCCCGGCGGGCGGGGAGCACAGATACGCAGTATTTT.

This clone was seen a few times. J is TRBJ1-3 and V is TRBV30; the D gene is possibly TRBD1 (6 bases). Trimming removed 3 bases at V and 2 bases at J, with 14 bases between. This CDR3 comprises 15 residues. Per the germline V gene, CDR1 is GTSNPN and CDR2 is SVGIG (reference sequence). DNA of the CDR3: TGTGCCTGGAGAGAACTAGGGGGACCTGGAAACACCATATATTTT. It is translated as CAWRELGGPGNTIYF.

The gene calls are TRBV30 and TRBJ2-7, with D perhaps TRBD2 (6 bases). This CDR3 is 13 amino acids long. Germline V gene lookup returns CDR1 GTSNPN and CDR2 SVGIG (reference sequence). With 4 bases removed from V and 0 bases from J, the gap between germline ends came to 10 bases. The CDR3 DNA follows: TGTGCCTGGACGGGGACTTTCTCCTACGAGCAGTACTTC. It encodes CAWTGTFSYEQYF.

The chain employs TRBV6-6 and TRBJ1-6, with TRBD1 matching 8 bases. Germline CDR1 and CDR2: MNHNY and SVGAGI (reference sequence). V dropped 4 bases and J dropped 6; count of bases not matched to a gene: 5. The CDR3 spans 15 residues. Here the CDR3 DNA reads TGTGCCAGCAGTTTTCCAGGGGGCGGTAATTCACCCCTCCACTTT. Its translation is CASSFPGGGNSPLHF.

The chain is built from TRBV6-1 and TRBJ1-3, with D hard to call. This CDR3 is built from 15 residues. The germline V gene encodes CDR1 MNHNS and CDR2 SASEGT. Trimming pared 6 bases from V and 0 bases from J, leaving 12 bases between. CDR3 bases: TGTGCCAGCAGAACCCTACAGAGCTCTGGAAACACCATATATTTT. Its translation is CASRTLQSSGNTIYF.

The chain is built from TRBV6-5 and TRBJ2-3; 7 nucleotides align to TRBD1. Per the germline V gene, CDR1 is MNHEY and CDR2 is SVGAGI. Trimming at V came to 2 bases and at J to 2 bases, leaving 4 bases not matched to a gene. CDR3 size: 15 residues. CDR3 bases: TGTGCCAGCAGTTACCAGGGACAGTCCACAGATACGCAGTATTTT. Translating gives CASSYQGQSTDTQYF.

CDR3 DNA sequence: TGTGCCAGCAGCTTATTTCCGGGGTACACAGATACGCAGTATTTT. Protein product: CASSLFPGYTDTQYF. The J gene is TRBJ2-3, the V gene TRBV7-3; D is perhaps TRBD2 (5 bases). In germline, CDR1 is SGHTA, CDR2 FQGTGA. This CDR3 comprises 15 residues. Between the trimmed V and J ends, which lost 2 bases and 2 bases, there was a span of 11 bases.

This clone was seen only once. The V call is TRBV28, the J call TRBJ1-2; TRBD1 might be the D (5 bases). This CDR3 spans 14 amino acids. CDR1 and CDR2 (germline): MDHEN, SYDVKM. V dropped 4 bases and J dropped 14 bases, with 23 bases sitting between them. The CDR3 loop reads CASSSGTDWRKGTF. Written as DNA, the CDR3 is TGTGCCAGCAGTTCCGGGACGGATTGGAGAAAGGGAACCTTC.

The chain couples TRBV28 to TRBJ2-7, with TRBD2 matching 10 bases. V shed 6 bases and J 0 bases; nucleotides not matched to a gene: 5. The CDR3 is 15 amino acids. Germline assignment: CDR1 MDHEN and CDR2 SYDVKM. The CDR3 nucleotides read TGTGCCAGCAGACAAGCGGGAGGGTTCTCCTACGAGCAGTACTTC. It encodes CASRQAGGFSYEQYF.

This clone was seen once. The chain uses TRBV28 and TRBJ2-7; D not certain. Germline V gene data show CDR1 as MDHEN and CDR2 as SYDVKM. The V and J ends lost 5 bases and 0 bases respectively, with 14 bases between them. CDR3 length: 15 amino acids. CDR3 loop: CASSPTDRSSYEQYF. The CDR3 DNA follows: TGTGCCAGCAGTCCGACTGACCGTTCCTCCTACGAGCAGTACTTC.

The CDR3 is CASSEMGPKEDTQYF. The DNA for the CDR3 is TGTGCCAGCAGTGAAATGGGCCCTAAGGAAGATACGCAGTATTTT. The J gene is TRBJ2-3, the V gene TRBV2; D not resolved. V lost 2 bases, J lost 5 bases, and 14 bases lay in between. The CDR3 sequence is 15 residues long. Germline assignment: CDR1 SNHLY and CDR2 FYNNEI.

This clone was detected once. This chain connects TRBV5-1 to TRBJ1-4; tentative D call: TRBD1 (5 bases). This CDR3 has 15 amino acids. Germline V CDR1 and CDR2: SGHRS, YFSETQ. Trimming left V 4 bases short and J 4 bases short, with 14 bases between. The CDR3 here is CASSPAQANNEKLFF. The CDR3, as DNA: TGCGCCAGCAGCCCGGCACAGGCCAATAATGAAAAACTGTTTTTT.